The clone carrying this TCR beta chain showed up many times. The read comes to an end 3 residues before the CDR3 does, leaving the germline J gene to fill in the end. Germline V gene lookup returns CDR1 GTSNPN and CDR2 SVGIG (reference sequence). This CDR3 contains 14 residues. The germline V and J ends were trimmed by 5 bases and 6 bases, with 18 bases remaining between them. The data belong to a study of T cell clonality in common variable immunodeficiency. Here immunoSEQ multiplex PCR was the method, and the copy in TCRdb shows in-frame clones only, minus some. The profile covers under 50,000 clones, none occurring a single time.

This TCR was recovered from a person aged 18 to 69 in good health. The chain joins TRBV30 to TRBJ2-3; a possible D gene is TRBD1 (7 bases). Sequences were obtained from peripheral blood mononuclear cells. Partial CDR3 DNA: TGTGCCTGGGGGGCGGGACAGCCATGGGATACG. Protein: CAWGAGQPWDT. The entire CDR3 sequence reads CAWGAGQPWDTQYF.